The rows below give T cell receptor beta chains drawn from one sample of a study of T cells expressing NK-cell markers. No DNA is given; TCRdb re-called the 5' RACE reads and lists each CDR3 protein once. The sample holds over 100,000 distinct CDR3 sequences. The specimen sequenced was blood T cells: a sorted CD56 or NKG2C T cell subset, CD4+ or CD8+ T cells, or bulk PBMC T cells (not recorded which). The receptors were gathered from a woman between 18 and 70 years old in good health. The CDR3 runs from the conserved cysteine through the conserved F or W.

len	v_gene	j_gene	CDR3aa
16	TRBV23-1	TRBJ2-4	CASSQTAARQTDIQYF
15	TRBV5-4	TRBJ2-7	CASSLATGYSYEQYF
19	TRBV27	TRBJ2-1	CASSPRTTSGGRSYNEQFF
13	TRBV12-3/TRBV12-4	TRBJ2-1	CASSRDGYNEQFF
17	TRBV13	TRBJ2-1	CASSPTSGRHSYNEQFF
15	TRBV4-3	TRBJ2-7	CASSQDQGSSYEQYF
16	TRBV19	TRBJ2-2	CASSSDRVPDTGELFF
15	TRBV29-1	TRBJ2-5	CSSLEGGSIQETQYF
13	TRBV25-1	TRBJ1-1	CASMGQGNTEAFF
12	TRBV20-1	TRBJ1-2	CSALPPPYGYTF
16	TRBV20-1	TRBJ2-3	CSALGAGGARTDTQYF
14	TRBV7-9	TRBJ2-1	CASSSEDSLNEQFF
14	TRBV6-1	TRBJ2-2	CASSPSENTGELFF
15	TRBV6-1	TRBJ2-1	CASSGAGSSYNEQFF
16	TRBV6-2/TRBV6-3	TRBJ2-1	CASIPYAGGLGNEQFF